One and the same sample provided the 30 T cell receptor beta chains below, sequenced in a study of sequential checkpoint blockade in melanoma (dated by TCRdb to between 2018 and 2021). In the paper's terms, the treatment or condition label means: randomized to nivolumab then ipilimumab (arm A) or the reverse (arm B). The library was obtained by the immunoSEQ multiplex PCR assay. TCRdb retrieved this table from immuneACCESS and kept in-frame rearrangements only. Not all clones are present; in checked studies, unresolved V genes account for under half, and no reason is known for the remainder. The sample has more than 35,000 clones on record, approximately 90% of them singletons. Jointly, the top ten make up around 12% of the sample. This sample comprised CD8+ T cells sorted from blood (inferred from file names), obtained from a patient given nivolumab and ipilimumab in sequence. The receptors were sampled from a human donor with melanoma.

The chain joins TRBV6-4 to TRBJ2-1; 9 bases fit TRBD2. CDR1 MRHNA and CDR2 SNTAGT come from the germline V gene. The CDR3 loop spans 15 amino acids. The V and J ends lost 5 bases and 5 bases, in that order; junction bases with no gene match: 7. The DNA of the CDR3 is TGTGCCAGCAGTACCTTAGCGGGAGCTAACAATGAGCAGTTCTTC. The encoded protein is CASSTLAGANNEQFF.

The rearrangement joins TRBV10-3 to TRBJ2-2, with 9 bases that match TRBD2. The CDR3 consists of 19 residues. Germline assignment: CDR1 ENHRY and CDR2 SYGVKD. Germline trimming cut 0 bases from V and 6 bases from J; bases unmatched to any gene: 14. The CDR3 here is CAISESALAGRGRAGELFF. The CDR3 nucleotides read TGTGCCATCAGTGAGTCTGCGCTAGCGGGGAGGGGGCGCGCCGGGGAGCTGTTTTTT.

The chain links TRBV19 to TRBJ2-1; D is possibly TRBD2 (6 bases). CDR1 is LNHDA and CDR2 is SQIVND in the germline V gene (reference sequence). V lost 3 bases and J lost 10, with 25 bases in between. CDR3 size: 17 residues. CDR3 nucleotides: TGTGCCAGTAGTATCAGACGGGAGTCGAGTTTGTACAGGGAGCAGTTCTTC. This sequence encodes CASSIRRESSLYREQFF. Variable domain in full (rest from reference TRBV19 and TRBJ2-1): DGGITQSPKYLFRKEGQNVTLSCEQNLNHDAMYWYRQDPGQGLRLIYYSQIVNDFQKGDIAEGYSVSREKKESFPLTVTSAQKNPTAFYLCASSIRRESSLYREQFFGPGTRLTVL.

The V call is TRBV7-6, the J call TRBJ1-1; a weak D match, TRBD1 (5 bases). Germline V gene lookup returns CDR1 SGHVS and CDR2 FNYEAQ. Trimming pared 1 base from V and 3 bases from J, leaving 12 bases between. This CDR3 is built from 15 residues. Here the CDR3 reads CASSLGGVGHTEAFF. CDR3 in DNA: TGTGCCAGCAGCTTAGGGGGGGTAGGGCACACTGAAGCTTTCTTT. Looking up the rest from reference TRBV7-6 and TRBJ1-1 gives the full variable domain: GAGVSQSPRYKVTKRGQDVALRCDPISGHVSLYWYRQALGQGPEFLTYFNYEAQQDKSGLPNDRFSAERPEGSISTLTIQRTEQRDSAMYRCASSLGGVGHTEAFFGQGTRLTVV.

The chain joins TRBV4-1 to TRBJ1-2, with 7 bases matching TRBD1. Losses at the gene ends were 0 bases for V and 3 bases for J; bases not matched to a gene: 13. CDR3 length: 18 residues. The germline V gene encodes CDR1 MGHRA and CDR2 YSYEKL. CDR3 loop: CASSQEIGLTGFDYGYTF. In nucleotides, the CDR3 is TGCGCCAGCAGCCAAGAGATCGGGCTGACAGGGTTTGACTATGGCTACACCTTC.

This chain uses TRBV19 with TRBJ2-2; 7 bases agree with TRBD1. CDR1 is LNHDA and CDR2 is SQIVND in the germline V gene (reference sequence). The CDR3 covers 15 residues. Trimming cost V 10 bases and J 1 base; bases outside gene matches: 9. This CDR3 reads CATHPWTGNTGELFF. As DNA, the CDR3 is TGTGCCACACACCCCTGGACAGGGAACACCGGGGAGCTGTTTTTT. The complete variable domain, with remaining parts taken from reference TRBV19 and TRBJ2-2, reads DGGITQSPKYLFRKEGQNVTLSCEQNLNHDAMYWYRQDPGQGLRLIYYSQIVNDFQKGDIAEGYSVSREKKESFPLTVTSAQKNPTAFYLCATHPWTGNTGELFFGEGSRLTVL.

The chain has TRBV30 and TRBJ1-2, with 9 nucleotides matching TRBD1. Trimming took 2 bases from V and 5 from J; bases not matched to a gene: 12. The CDR3 covers 16 residues. Germline V lookup: CDR1 GTSNPN, CDR2 SVGIG (reference sequence). CDR3 amino acids: CAWSHPVDRGSYGYTF. The CDR3, as DNA: TGTGCCTGGAGTCATCCGGTGGACAGGGGTTCTTATGGCTACACCTTC. Full variable domain (remainder filled in from reference TRBV30 and TRBJ1-2): SQTIHQWPATLVQPVGSPLSLECTVEGTSNPNLYWYRQAAGRGLQLLFYSVGIGQISSEVPQNLSASRPQDRQFILSSKKLLLSDSGFYLCAWSHPVDRGSYGYTFGSGTRLTVV.

The chain uses TRBV4-1 and TRBJ1-5, with 7 nucleotides matching TRBD1. In germline, CDR1 is MGHRA, CDR2 YSYEKL. This CDR3 spans 20 amino acids. Trimming took 0 bases from V and 3 from J; bases not matched to a gene: 17. CDR3 DNA sequence: TGCGCCAGCAGCCAAGATTGGGGACAGTTAATGCGCGGGGACAATCAGCCCCAGCATTTT. This encodes CASSQDWGQLMRGDNQPQHF.

V gene TRBV11-2 combines with J gene TRBJ1-2; a weak D match, TRBD1 (5 bases). CDR1 is SGHAT, CDR2 FQNNGV, per germline. Deletions cut 4 bases from V and 6 bases from J, with 9 bases between. The CDR3 totals 12 residues. In DNA form, the CDR3 reads TGTGCCAGCAGCTCCCGGGGGGATGGCTACACCTTC. Amino acids: CASSSRGDGYTF. The full variable domain, rest sourced from reference TRBV11-2 and TRBJ1-2, is EAGVAQSPRYKIIEKRQSVAFWCNPISGHATLYWYQQILGQGPKLLIQFQNNGVVDDSQLPKDRFSAERLKGVDSTLKIQPAKLEDSAVYLCASSSRGDGYTFGSGTRLTVV.

Comments on this clone: The DNA is omitted, as the CDR3 cannot be located on it reliably, and the CDR3 follows TCRdb's listing. The rearrangement joins TRBV21-1 to TRBJ1-5; TRBD1, the table's D call, lacks a check against the DNA. TRBV21-1 is listed as a pseudogene. The CDR3 extends over 17 residues, inclusive of both ends. CDR3 loop: CASSKAIVAGGNQPQHF.

The V call is TRBV6-1, the J call TRBJ2-5, with D tentatively TRBD2 (6 bases). Germline V gene lookup returns CDR1 MNHNS and CDR2 SASEGT. The CDR3 spans 13 residues. V was trimmed by 6 bases and J by 2 bases, leaving 10 bases between them. The CDR3 DNA is TGTGCCAGCAGATTAGCGGCACAAGAGACCCAGTACTTC. Translated: CASRLAAQETQYF.

In this sample, this clone turned up a few times. J is TRBJ2-7 and V is TRBV19; 7 positions agree with TRBD2. CDR1 LNHDA and CDR2 SQIVND come from the germline V gene (reference sequence). The CDR3 length is 17 residues. V dropped 2 bases and J dropped 0; count of bases not matched to a gene: 10. CDR3 amino acids: CASSIRWLADLSYEQYV. CDR3 sequence (DNA): TGTGCCAGTAGTATAAGGTGGCTAGCGGACCTCTCCTACGAGCAGTACGTC.

The rearrangement uses TRBV7-9 and TRBJ1-2; TRBD1 aligns across 7 bases. The CDR3 consists of 16 residues. Germline V gives CDR1 SEHNR, CDR2 FQNEAQ (reference sequence). The J segment lost 1 base and the V segment lost 6 bases, leaving 11 bases of the junction unmatched. CDR3 bases: TGTGCCAGCAGACCCCGAACAGGGGACCGTAACTATGGCTACACCTTC. It is translated as CASRPRTGDRNYGYTF.

This chain links TRBV11-2 with TRBJ2-7; D gene uncertain. The CDR3 loop spans 13 amino acids. V was trimmed by 0 bases and J by 4 bases, leaving 7 bases between them. Per germline, CDR1 SGHAT and CDR2 FQNNGV. The CDR3 DNA reads TGTGCCAGCAGCTTAGAGGCTAGATACGAGCAGTACGTC. This codes for CASSLEARYEQYV.

The rearrangement joins TRBV7-6 to TRBJ2-7; 8 bases map to TRBD2. The length of the CDR3 is 14 residues. Germline V CDR1 and CDR2: SGHVS, FNYEAQ. The V and J ends lost 5 bases and 3 bases, in that order; junction bases with no gene match: 6. Here the CDR3 reads CASSPRGGLYEQYV. For the CDR3, the DNA is TGTGCCAGCAGCCCCCGGGGGGGTCTCTACGAGCAGTACGTC.

The chain couples TRBV7-9 to TRBJ2-5; 11 nucleotides match TRBD2. Trimming removed 2 bases from V and 0 bases from J; junction bases left unmatched: 5. Germline V gene data show CDR1 as SEHNR and CDR2 as FQNEAQ (reference sequence). The CDR3 extends over 17 amino acids. The CDR3 coding sequence is TGTGCCAGCAGCTTACTAGCGGGAGGCCTGTACCAAGAGACCCAGTACTTC. It codes for CASSLLAGGLYQETQYF.

V is TRBV7-6 and J is TRBJ2-7; 9 bases fit TRBD2. After removal of 1 base from V and 1 base from J, the junction contained 5 bases not matched to a gene. This CDR3 spans 16 amino acids. Germline lookup yields CDR1 SGHVS and CDR2 FNYEAQ. The CDR3 DNA reads TGTGCCAGCAGCTTAGAGGCTAGCGGGACTTCCTACGAGCAGTACGTC. Translated, it gives CASSLEASGTSYEQYV.

The gene calls are TRBV11-2 and TRBJ2-1; D not resolved. In germline, CDR1 is SGHAT, CDR2 FQNNGV. Trimming removed 5 bases from V and 8 bases from J, with 13 bases in between. The CDR3 loop spans 13 amino acids. CDR3 protein: CASSPGLVYEQFF. CDR3 nucleotide sequence: TGTGCCAGCAGCCCCGGTTTAGTTTATGAGCAGTTCTTC. The variable domain in full, with the rest retrieved from reference TRBV11-2 and TRBJ2-1, is EAGVAQSPRYKIIEKRQSVAFWCNPISGHATLYWYQQILGQGPKLLIQFQNNGVVDDSQLPKDRFSAERLKGVDSTLKIQPAKLEDSAVYLCASSPGLVYEQFFGPGTRLTVL.

In its sample, this clone was seen once. The genes are TRBV4-1 and TRBJ2-5; D perhaps matches TRBD2 (6 bases). V lost 3 bases to trimming and J lost 11 bases, with 22 bases between them. This CDR3 comprises 15 residues. Germline V CDR1 and CDR2: MGHRA, YSYEKL. The CDR3 region is CASSHGNSLGGEQYF. The DNA for the CDR3 is TGCGCCAGCAGCCATGGAAACTCCCTTGGCGGGGAGCAGTACTTC.

The V and J genes are TRBV7-2 and TRBJ2-3; 7 bases line up with TRBD2. The germline CDR1 and CDR2 sequences are SGHTA and FQGNSA. The CDR3 is 14 residues long. Germline trimming cut 0 bases from V and 4 bases from J; bases unmatched to any gene: 1. The CDR3 region has the DNA TGTGCCAGCAGCTTAGCGGGAGGGTCAGATACGCAGTATTTT. Its protein product is CASSLAGGSDTQYF.

This clone was detected a few times. This chain joins TRBV7-2 and TRBJ2-7; TRBD1 might be the D (6 bases). CDR1 and CDR2 (germline): SGHTA, FQGNSA. Trimming cost V 6 bases and J 0 bases, with 21 bases left between them. The CDR3 runs 17 residues. In DNA, the CDR3 is TGTGCCAGCAGTACAGAGGGGACATTGACTAACTCCTACGAGCAGTACGTC. This translates into CASSTEGTLTNSYEQYV.

This sequence joins TRBV28 and TRBJ2-7; TRBD2 is a possible D gene (5 bases). V lost 5 bases to trimming and J lost 4 bases, with 18 bases between them. The germline gives CDR1 MDHEN, CDR2 SYDVKM. CDR3 length: 15 amino acids. The CDR3 here is CASSLPGNGPYEQYF. In nucleotides, the CDR3 is TGTGCCAGCAGTCTCCCGGGGAACGGGCCTTACGAGCAGTACTTC.

The J gene is TRBJ1-1, the V gene TRBV29-1, with 10 bases matching TRBD1. CDR1 SQVTM and CDR2 ANQGSEA come from the germline V gene. The CDR3 is made up of 11 amino acids. J was trimmed by 8 bases and V by 7 bases; bases with no gene match: 4. CDR3: CSGQGAIEAFF. CDR3 nucleotides: TGCAGCGGACAGGGGGCGATCGAAGCTTTCTTT.

The chain couples TRBV7-9 to TRBJ2-1; a weak D match, TRBD2 (6 bases). CDR3 length equals 14 residues. V was trimmed by 5 bases and J by 5 bases, leaving 13 bases between them. Germline values: CDR1 SEHNR, CDR2 FQNEAQ (reference sequence). In nucleotides, the CDR3 is TGTGCCAGCAGCCGGGGGTCGGCAGACAATGAGCAGTTCTTC. Translating it yields CASSRGSADNEQFF.

This clone showed up just a few times. The chain couples TRBV7-9 to TRBJ2-7; 8 bases align to TRBD1. CDR3 length: 15 amino acids. Trimming at V came to 0 bases and at J to 4 bases, leaving 5 bases not matched to a gene. Germline CDR1 SEHNR, CDR2 FQNEAQ (reference sequence). The CDR3 DNA reads TGTGCCAGCAGCTTAGCGCTCGGACAGGGTTACGAGCAGTACTTC. It encodes CASSLALGQGYEQYF.

The chain links TRBV7-3 to TRBJ2-1; possible D gene TRBD1, 7 bases. Germline lookup yields CDR1 SGHTA and CDR2 FQGTGA. This CDR3 comprises 17 residues. Trimming shortened V by 1 base and J by 2 bases, and 15 bases separated the two germline ends. This CDR3 reads CASSLIGGGGPYNEQFF. The DNA of the CDR3 is TGTGCCAGCAGCTTAATAGGAGGGGGCGGACCCTACAATGAGCAGTTCTTC. Full variable domain (remainder filled in from reference TRBV7-3 and TRBJ2-1): GAGVSQTPSNKVTEKGKYVELRCDPISGHTALYWYRQSLGQGPEFLIYFQGTGAADDSGLPNDRFFAVRPEGSVSTLKIQRTERGDSAVYLCASSLIGGGGPYNEQFFGPGTRLTVL.

The rearrangement uses TRBV27 and TRBJ2-1; D gene uncertain. The V end was cut by 2 bases, the J end by 5 bases, with 4 bases between. Germline lookup yields CDR1 MNHEY and CDR2 SMNVEV (reference sequence). This CDR3 comprises 12 residues. The CDR3 loop reads CASSLLNNEQFF. Here the CDR3 DNA reads TGTGCCAGCAGTTTACTAAACAATGAGCAGTTCTTC.

CDR3 loop: CASSEPGHIRNTEAFF. The CDR3 DNA sequence: TGTGCCAGCAGTGAACCGGGACATATACGGAACACTGAAGCTTTCTTT. This chain uses TRBV25-1 with TRBJ1-1; D might be TRBD1 (6 bases). CDR3 length: 16 residues. V was pared by 2 bases and J by 1 base, with 14 bases between. CDR1 is MGHDK, CDR2 SYGVNS, per germline.

As for this clone: A junction end diverges from the germline sequence, so it may reflect a read error. The chain recombines TRBV4-2 with TRBJ2-1, with 9 bases matching TRBD2. Germline V gene data show CDR1 as LGHNA and CDR2 as YNFKEQ. This CDR3 contains 18 residues. CDR3 protein: CASSQDLVAGGPNNQQFF. The DNA of the CDR3 is TGTGCCAGCAGCCAAGATCTAGTCGCGGGAGGGCCTAACAATCAGCAGTTCTTC.

The chain links TRBV7-3 to TRBJ2-3; D might be TRBD2 (7 bases). CDR1 and CDR2 from the germline V gene are SGHTA and FQGTGA. The CDR3 sequence is 15 residues long. V lost 5 bases to trimming and J lost 0 bases, with 12 bases between them. The CDR3 nucleotides are TGTGCCAGCAGCCTCGCGGGGGCGAGCACAGATACGCAGTATTTT. The encoded protein is CASSLAGASTDTQYF.